The clone carrying this TCR beta chain occurred many times. Antigen: not known. V lost 5 bases and J lost 8, with 18 bases in between. Germline-derived CDR1 and CDR2 are LNHDA and SQIVND (reference sequence). This CDR3 has 15 residues. TCRdb ran MiXCR on the 5' RACE reads and lists one entry per CDR3 protein. This table holds roughly 170,000 distinct CDR3 sequences, roughly 6.4% found once. This entry is derived from a study of T cells after yellow fever vaccination. General study points: Few clonotypes appeared in both CD4 and CD8 compartments. Reappearance after the booster was observed for most primary-vaccination clones (96% CD4, over 75% CD8).

The chain employs TRBV19 and TRBJ1-4; maybe TRBD1 (5 bases). The TCR was taken from a man between 18 and 35 years old who received the YFV17D yellow fever vaccine. The source was CD4+ T cells sorted from PBMCs, collected on the day of the first yellow fever vaccination. The CDR3 loop is CASSAGTLRDEKLFF. The CDR3 region has the DNA TGTGCCAGTAGTGCCGGGACCTTGAGGGACGAAAAACTGTTTTTT.